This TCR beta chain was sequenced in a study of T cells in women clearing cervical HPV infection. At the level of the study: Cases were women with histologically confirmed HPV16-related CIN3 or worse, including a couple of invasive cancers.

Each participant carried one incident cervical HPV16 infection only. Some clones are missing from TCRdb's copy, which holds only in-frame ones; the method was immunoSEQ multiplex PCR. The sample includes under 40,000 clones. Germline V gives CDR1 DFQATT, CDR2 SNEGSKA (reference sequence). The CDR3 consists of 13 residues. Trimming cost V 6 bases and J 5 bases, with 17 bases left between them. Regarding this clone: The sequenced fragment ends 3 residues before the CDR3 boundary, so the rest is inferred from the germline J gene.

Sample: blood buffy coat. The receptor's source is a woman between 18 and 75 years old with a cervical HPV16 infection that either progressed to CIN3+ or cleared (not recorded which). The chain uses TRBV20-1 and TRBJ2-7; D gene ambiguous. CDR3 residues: CSARPNPQNEQYF. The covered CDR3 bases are TGCAGTGCGCGACCAAACCCACAGAACGAG.